This T cell receptor beta chain was retrieved from a study of T-cell memory formation after mild COVID-19. General study points: CD4+ contracting clones were mainly CM and EM; CD8+ ones, EMRA.

TCRdb re-called the 5' RACE reads through MiXCR, storing one row per CDR3 protein. The sample includes 80,000 to 130,000 distinct CDR3 sequences, over 8.5% seen only once; the top ten take about two fifths. The CDR3 covers 17 residues. The junction had 5 bases not matched to a gene; V was cut back by 4 bases and J by 1 base. From germline, CDR1 is LGHNA and CDR2 YSLEER. On this clonotype: Its antigen is unknown.

Sequencing input: PBMCs or a T cell subset sorted from them (not recorded which). The receptor was isolated from a man aged 18 to 29 who had mild COVID-19 (a few samples of this study predate the infection). Cell type and time point are not known. V is TRBV4-3 and J is TRBJ2-2, with 11 bases identical to TRBD2. The CDR3 DNA reads TGCGCCAGCAGCCTAACCCTAGCGGGGGGGAACACCGGGGAGCTGTTTTTT. Translation gives CASSLTLAGGNTGELFF.